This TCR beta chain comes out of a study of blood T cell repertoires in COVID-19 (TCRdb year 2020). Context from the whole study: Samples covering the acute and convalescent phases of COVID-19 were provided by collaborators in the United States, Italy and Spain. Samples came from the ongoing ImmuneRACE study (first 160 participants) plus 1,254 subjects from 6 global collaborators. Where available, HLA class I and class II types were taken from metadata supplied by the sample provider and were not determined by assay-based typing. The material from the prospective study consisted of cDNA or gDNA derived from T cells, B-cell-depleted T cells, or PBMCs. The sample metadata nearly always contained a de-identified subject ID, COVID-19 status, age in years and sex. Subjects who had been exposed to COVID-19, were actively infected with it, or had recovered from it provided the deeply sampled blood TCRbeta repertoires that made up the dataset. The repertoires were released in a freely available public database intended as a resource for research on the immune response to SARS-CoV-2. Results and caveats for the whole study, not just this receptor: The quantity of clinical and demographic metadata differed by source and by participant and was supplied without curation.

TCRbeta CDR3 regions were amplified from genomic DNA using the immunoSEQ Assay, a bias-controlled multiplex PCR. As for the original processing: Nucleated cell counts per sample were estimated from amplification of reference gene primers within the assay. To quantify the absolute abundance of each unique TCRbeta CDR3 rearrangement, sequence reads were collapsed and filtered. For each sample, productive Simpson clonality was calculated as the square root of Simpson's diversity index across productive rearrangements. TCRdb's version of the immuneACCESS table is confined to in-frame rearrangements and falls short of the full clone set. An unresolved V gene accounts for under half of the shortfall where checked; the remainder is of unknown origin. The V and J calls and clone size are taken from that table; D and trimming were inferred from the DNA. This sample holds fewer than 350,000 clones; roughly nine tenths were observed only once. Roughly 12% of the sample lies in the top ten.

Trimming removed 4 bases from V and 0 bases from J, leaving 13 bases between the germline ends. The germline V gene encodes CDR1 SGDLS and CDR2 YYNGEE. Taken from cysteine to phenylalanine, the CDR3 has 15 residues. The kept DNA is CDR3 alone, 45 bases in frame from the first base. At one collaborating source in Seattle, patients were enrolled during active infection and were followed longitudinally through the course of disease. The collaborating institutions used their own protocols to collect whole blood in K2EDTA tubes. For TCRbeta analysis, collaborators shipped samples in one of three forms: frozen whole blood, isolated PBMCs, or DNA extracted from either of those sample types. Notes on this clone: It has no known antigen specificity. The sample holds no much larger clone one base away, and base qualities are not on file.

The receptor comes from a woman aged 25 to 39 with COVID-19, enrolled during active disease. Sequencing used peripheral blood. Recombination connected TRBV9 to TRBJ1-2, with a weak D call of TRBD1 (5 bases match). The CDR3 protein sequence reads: CASSPGLKANYGYTF. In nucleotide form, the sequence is TGTGCCAGCAGCCCGGGACTGAAAGCTAACTATGGCTACACCTTC.